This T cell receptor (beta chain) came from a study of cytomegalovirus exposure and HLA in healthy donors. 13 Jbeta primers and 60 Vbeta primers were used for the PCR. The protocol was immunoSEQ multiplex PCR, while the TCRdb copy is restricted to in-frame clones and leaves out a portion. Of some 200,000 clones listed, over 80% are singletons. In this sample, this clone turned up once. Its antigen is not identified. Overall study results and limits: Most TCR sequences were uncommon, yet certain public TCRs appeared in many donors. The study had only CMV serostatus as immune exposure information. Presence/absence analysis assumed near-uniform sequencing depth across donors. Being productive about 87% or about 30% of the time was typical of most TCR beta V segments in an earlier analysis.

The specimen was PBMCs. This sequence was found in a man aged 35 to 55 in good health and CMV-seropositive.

Here the CDR3 reads CASKVGLAGTNEQFF. CDR3 sequence (DNA): TGTGCCAGTAAGGTTGGACTAGCGGGGACTAATGAGCAGTTCTTC. The rearrangement links TRBV19 to TRBJ2-1, with TRBD2 identical over 12 bases. CDR1 is LNHDA, CDR2 SQIVND, per germline (reference sequence). The J segment lost 7 bases and the V segment lost 7 bases, leaving 8 bases of the junction unmatched. This CDR3 has 15 residues.